The subject of this entry is one TCR beta chain. Authors' processing steps: Amplification with reference gene primers provided the estimates of nucleated cell counts. Generated by immunoSEQ multiplex PCR, the TCRdb table keeps only in-frame clones and is missing some. From that table come the V and J calls and clone size; the DNA was used to work out D and trimming. The data hold approximately 260,000 clones, with around 88% observed a single time. The entry originates in a study of blood T cell repertoires in COVID-19. Looking at the study overall: T cells, B-cell-depleted T cells, or PBMCs provided the cDNA or gDNA that served as material.

Participants, about 18 to 89 years old, spanned 24 US areas. Allocation to cohorts depended on clinical history reported by the participants. CDR1 is SGHTS and CDR2 is YDEGEE in the germline V gene. Trimming shortened V by 8 bases and J by 6 bases, and 10 bases separated the two germline ends. There are 11 residues in the CDR3. V usage is TRBV5-8 and J usage is TRBJ2-3; D unclear. The TCR sequence derives from a woman aged 40 to 50 with acute COVID-19. The sample consisted of PBMCs or T cells enriched from blood (not recorded which). CDR3 sequence reads: CASNNADTQYF. CDR3 coding DNA: TGTGCCAGTAATAATGCGGATACGCAGTATTTT.